A single sample is the source of the 29 T cell receptor beta chains below, sequenced in a study of cytomegalovirus exposure and HLA in healthy donors. Researchers ran the PCR with 60 Vbeta and 13 Jbeta primers. Sequencing used immunoSEQ multiplex PCR; TCRdb keeps in-frame clones, though not all of them. The sample holds about 110,000 clones; around 80% are singletons and the top ten take less than 0.25%. The sample consisted of PBMCs. These receptor sequences come from a man aged 50-59 years in good health and CMV-seronegative.

The chain links TRBV29-1 to TRBJ2-3; 7 nucleotides align to TRBD2. Trimming at V came to 1 base and at J to 5 bases, leaving 6 bases not matched to a gene. The CDR3 extends over 14 amino acids. Germline V lookup: CDR1 SQVTM, CDR2 ANQGSEA. The CDR3 loop reads CSVEGPGGEDTQYF. CDR3 nucleotide sequence: TGCAGCGTTGAAGGGCCGGGAGGAGAAGATACGCAGTATTTT.

The chain employs TRBV12-5 and TRBJ2-7, with D maybe TRBD1 (6 bases). Trimming stripped 3 bases from V and 5 bases from J, with 14 bases between. Germline V gene lookup returns CDR1 LGHNT and CDR2 FRNRAP. CDR3 length equals 14 residues. The CDR3 loop reads CASGFTRTVNEQYF. In DNA form, the CDR3 reads TGTGCTAGTGGTTTCACGAGGACAGTTAACGAGCAGTACTTC.

The V gene is TRBV9, the J gene TRBJ1-5; 9 nucleotides line up with TRBD1. V lost 3 bases to trimming and J lost 4 bases; unmatched junction nucleotides: 2. CDR1 SGDLS and CDR2 YYNGEE come from the germline V gene. This CDR3 is built from 14 residues. Here the CDR3 reads CASSGQGENQPQHF. CDR3 sequence (DNA): TGTGCCAGCAGCGGACAGGGGGAGAATCAGCCCCAGCATTTT. The variable domain in full, with the rest retrieved from reference TRBV9 and TRBJ1-5, is DSGVTQTPKHLITATGQRVTLRCSPRSGDLSVYWYQQSLDQGLQFLIQYYNGEERAKGNILERFSAQQFPDLHSELNLSSLELGDSALYFCASSGQGENQPQHFGDGTRLSIL.

The chain uses TRBV30 and TRBJ1-1; TRBD1 matches at 10 bases. CDR1 and CDR2 (germline): GTSNPN, SVGIG (reference sequence). This CDR3 is 14 amino acids long. Trimming removed 2 bases from V and 7 bases from J; junction bases left unmatched: 7. The CDR3 DNA sequence: TGTGCCTGGAGTCTCTCGGGACAGGGGCTTGAAGCTTTCTTT. This translates into CAWSLSGQGLEAFF.

The J gene is TRBJ2-5, the V gene TRBV6-6, with 9 bases identical to TRBD1. Looked up from germline, CDR1 is MNHNY and CDR2 is SVGAGI (reference sequence). CDR3 length equals 14 residues. V dropped 2 bases and J dropped 5; count of bases not matched to a gene: 3. DNA for the CDR3: TGTGCCAGCAGTTACCGACAGGGGGAGGAGACCCAGTACTTC. Encoded protein: CASSYRQGEETQYF.

This rearrangement joins TRBV6-5 to TRBJ2-1; 9 nucleotides match TRBD2. The ends lost 7 bases at V and 8 bases at J; junction bases unmatched: 6. The CDR3 sequence is 13 residues long. Germline lookup yields CDR1 MNHEY and CDR2 SVGAGI. For the CDR3, the DNA is TGTGCCAGCACCACCGGGACTAGCCATGAGCAGTTCTTC. Protein sequence: CASTTGTSHEQFF.

V gene TRBV15 combines with J gene TRBJ2-2; 13 positions match TRBD2. Trimming took 5 bases from V and 2 from J; bases not matched to a gene: 8. The CDR3 extends over 18 amino acids. Germline V gives CDR1 LNHNV, CDR2 YYDKDF (reference sequence). The DNA of the CDR3 is TGTGCCACCAGCGGACTGGGACTAGCGGGATTTAACACCGGGGAGCTGTTTTTT. It translates to CATSGLGLAGFNTGELFF.

J is TRBJ1-3 and V is TRBV19; tentatively, D is TRBD1 (6 bases). Germline V gene data show CDR1 as LNHDA and CDR2 as SQIVND (reference sequence). V was pared by 7 bases and J by 0 bases, with 10 bases between. The length of the CDR3 is 14 residues. For the CDR3, the DNA is TGTGCCAGTAACAGGGACACCTCTGGAAACACCATATATTTT. Its translation is CASNRDTSGNTIYF.

V gene TRBV6-4 combines with J gene TRBJ2-7; the D gene is possibly TRBD2 (7 bases). The V end was cut by 3 bases, the J end by 4 bases, with 16 bases between. CDR3 length: 15 residues. The V gene's germline CDR1 is MRHNA and CDR2 SNTAGT. CDR3 sequence: CASSDLGGGRYEQYF. CDR3 bases: TGTGCCAGCAGTGATCTCGGCGGGGGCCGATACGAGCAGTACTTC.

The V call is TRBV4-3, the J call TRBJ1-3, with D hard to call. Gene TRBJ2-2 matches the end of the DNA better, so the J call may be wrong. Germline V gene data show CDR1 as LGHNA and CDR2 as YSLEER. The CDR3 runs 16 residues. DNA of the CDR3: TGCGCCAGCAGCCAAGGATTGCGGTTGAACACCGGGGAGCTGTTTTTT. Protein: CASSQGLRLNTGELFF.

The chain joins TRBV18 to TRBJ1-5, with TRBD1 as a possible D gene (6 bases). The length of the CDR3 is 14 residues. V was clipped by 4 bases and J by 1 base, with 8 bases between them. Germline values: CDR1 KGHSH, CDR2 LQKENI. The CDR3 loop reads CASSRGGSNQPQHF. The CDR3 coding sequence is TGTGCCAGCTCACGAGGGGGAAGCAATCAGCCCCAGCATTTT.

The chain is built from TRBV7-3 and TRBJ2-2, with D perhaps matching TRBD1 (6 bases). V was trimmed by 5 bases and J by 0 bases, leaving 10 bases between them. The germline V gene has CDR1 SGHTA and CDR2 FQGTGA. There are 15 residues in the CDR3. CDR3 nucleotide sequence: TGTGCCAGCAGCAGGACAGCTGCGAACACCGGGGAGCTGTTTTTT. Protein: CASSRTAANTGELFF. Together with reference TRBV7-3 and TRBJ2-2, the CDR3 gives the full variable domain: GAGVSQTPSNKVTEKGKYVELRCDPISGHTALYWYRQSLGQGPEFLIYFQGTGAADDSGLPNDRFFAVRPEGSVSTLKIQRTERGDSAVYLCASSRTAANTGELFFGEGSRLTVL.

The chain recombines TRBV5-3 with TRBJ2-4; TRBD1 agrees at 8 bases. TRBV5-3 belongs to the ORF category, with a function that is uncertain. CDR3 length equals 14 residues. Trimming removed 8 bases from V and 2 bases from J; junction bases left unmatched: 6. The CDR3 reads CARSRQGPKNIQYF. The CDR3 DNA reads as TGTGCCAGGTCAAGACAGGGGCCCAAAAACATTCAGTACTTC.

The DNA for the CDR3 is TGTGCCAGCAGTCCCACTCGTCGGACTAGCTCTACAGATACGCAGTATTTT. This translates into CASSPTRRTSSTDTQYF. This chain joins TRBV28 and TRBJ2-3, with 8 bases aligning to TRBD2. This CDR3 spans 17 amino acids. The germline gives CDR1 MDHEN, CDR2 SYDVKM. V lost 5 bases, J lost 3 bases, and 13 bases stayed unmatched.

The chain links TRBV11-2 to TRBJ2-7, with a possible D match to TRBD2 (7 bases). The germline V gene encodes CDR1 SGHAT and CDR2 FQNNGV. The CDR3 consists of 14 residues. V lost 5 bases to trimming and J lost 4 bases, with 15 bases between them. CDR3 sequence: CASSRGAGWYEQYF. In DNA, the CDR3 is TGTGCCAGCAGCCGGGGGGCAGGCTGGTACGAGCAGTACTTC.

The chain is built from TRBV5-1 and TRBJ2-7, with TRBD2 as a possible D gene (7 bases). The germline V and J ends were trimmed by 7 bases and 4 bases, with 15 bases remaining between them. This CDR3 is 13 amino acids long. The germline gives CDR1 SGHRS, CDR2 YFSETQ. The CDR3 loop reads CASSGGAVYEQYF. The CDR3 DNA reads as TGCGCCAGCTCGGGGGGCGCGGTATACGAGCAGTACTTC.

This rearrangement joins TRBV6-1 to TRBJ2-7, with 12 bases identical to TRBD1. The germline CDR1 and CDR2 sequences are MNHNS and SASEGT. This CDR3 region has 14 residues. The V segment lost 5 bases and the J segment 5 bases; nucleotides outside the gene matches: 4. The CDR3 loop reads CASSRGTGGHEQYF. CDR3 bases: TGTGCCAGCAGTCGCGGGACAGGGGGCCACGAGCAGTACTTC.

The genes are TRBV6-1 and TRBJ1-2, with TRBD1 matching 10 bases. After removal of 2 bases from V and 2 bases from J, the junction contained 8 bases not matched to a gene. Germline values: CDR1 MNHNS, CDR2 SASEGT. The length of the CDR3 is 17 residues. The CDR3 sequence is CASSEIAGTGENYGYTF. The CDR3 bases are TGTGCCAGCAGTGAAATAGCCGGGACAGGGGAAAACTATGGCTACACCTTC.

The rearrangement links TRBV5-1 to TRBJ2-3, with 8 bases aligning to TRBD2. CDR1 and CDR2 from the germline V gene are SGHRS and YFSETQ. The CDR3 length is 15 residues. With 6 bases clipped from V and 2 bases from J, the junction kept 8 bases outside the gene matches. CDR3 residues: CASKYSGEITDTQYF. CDR3 nucleotide sequence: TGCGCCAGCAAATATAGCGGGGAGATCACAGATACGCAGTATTTT. Using reference TRBV5-1 and TRBJ2-3 for the parts outside the CDR3, the full variable domain is KAGVTQTPRYLIKTRGQQVTLSCSPISGHRSVSWYQQTPGQGLQFLFEYFSETQRNKGNFPGRFSGRQFSNSRSEMNVSTLELGDSALYLCASKYSGEITDTQYFGPGTRLTVL.

The gene calls are TRBV9 and TRBJ2-1; 8 nucleotides align to TRBD2. This CDR3 has 18 amino acids. Germline trimming cut 0 bases from V and 1 base from J; bases unmatched to any gene: 9. The germline V gene has CDR1 SGDLS and CDR2 YYNGEE. CDR3 sequence: CASSVGAGGWVSYNEQFF. In DNA form, the CDR3 reads TGTGCCAGCAGCGTAGGGGCGGGAGGCTGGGTGTCCTACAATGAGCAGTTCTTC.

This clone turned up a few times. The rearrangement uses TRBV4-2 and TRBJ1-4, with 8 bases that match TRBD1. The germline V gene encodes CDR1 LGHNA and CDR2 YNFKEQ. J was trimmed by 16 bases and V by 0 bases; bases with no gene match: 7. There are 13 residues in the CDR3. CDR3 region: CASSQEVDRVQFF. CDR3 nucleotide sequence: TGTGCCAGCAGCCAAGAGGTGGACAGGGTTCAGTTTTTT.

V usage is TRBV9 and J usage is TRBJ2-5, with unresolved D. The CDR3 extends over 13 amino acids. V lost 3 bases to trimming and J lost 8 bases, with 14 bases between them. Germline V gene sequence: CDR1 SGDLS, CDR2 YYNGEE. The CDR3 loop is CASSDGQISTQYF. CDR3 nucleotide sequence: TGTGCCAGCAGCGATGGGCAGATCTCAACCCAGTACTTC.

The chain employs TRBV5-1 and TRBJ2-7, with D perhaps matching TRBD2 (6 bases). V lost 0 bases, J lost 3 bases, and 10 bases lay in between. There are 14 residues in the CDR3. Germline V gene sequence: CDR1 SGHRS, CDR2 YFSETQ. The CDR3 DNA reads as TGCGCCAGCAGCTTGGGGACGCGGGGCTACGAGCAGTACTTC. This sequence encodes CASSLGTRGYEQYF.

The rearrangement joins TRBV30 to TRBJ1-2; 10 nucleotides align to TRBD1. Germline CDR1 reads GTSNPN; CDR2 reads SVGIG (reference sequence). Trimming at V came to 0 bases and at J to 8 bases, leaving 6 bases not matched to a gene. The CDR3 contains 14 residues. Here the CDR3 DNA reads TGTGCCTGGAGTGTACTGGGGACAGGGGCCGGCTACACCTTC. Its translation: CAWSVLGTGAGYTF.

V is TRBV28 and J is TRBJ2-7, with 10 positions matching TRBD2. This CDR3 contains 15 residues. Germline CDR1 MDHEN, CDR2 SYDVKM. The junction had 4 bases not matched to a gene; V was cut back by 3 bases and J by 2 bases. CDR3: CASSFPSGRTYEQYF. CDR3 DNA sequence: TGTGCCAGCAGTTTTCCTAGCGGGAGAACCTACGAGCAGTACTTC.

V usage is TRBV6-5 and J usage is TRBJ2-7, with TRBD2 identical over 9 bases. The CDR3 is made up of 15 amino acids. Germline CDR1 is MNHEY and CDR2 is SVGAGI. Trimming removed 4 bases from V and 4 bases from J; junction bases left unmatched: 8. CDR3 nucleotides: TGTGCCAGCAGTTCGTCTGGAGCGGGAGGTTACGAGCAGTACTTC. Its protein product is CASSSSGAGGYEQYF.

This clone was seen more than once but under ten times. This sequence joins TRBV5-1 and TRBJ1-2; 8 nucleotides match TRBD1. Trimming cost V 2 bases and J 5 bases; bases outside gene matches: 5. The CDR3 is 14 residues long. Germline V gene data show CDR1 as SGHRS and CDR2 as YFSETQ. The CDR3 nucleotides are TGCGCCAGCAGCTTAGGACAGGGTTCTTATGGCTACACCTTC. Translating it yields CASSLGQGSYGYTF.

V and J are TRBV12-5 and TRBJ2-2; 11 positions match TRBD1. Trimming removed 6 bases from V and 1 base from J; junction bases left unmatched: 4. CDR3 length: 16 residues. Germline V gene data show CDR1 as LGHNT and CDR2 as FRNRAP. DNA for the CDR3: TGTGCTAGTGGCGTGGGACAGGGGGGGAACACCGGGGAGCTGTTTTTT. Amino acids: CASGVGQGGNTGELFF.

The rearrangement joins TRBV4-1 to TRBJ2-7; TRBD2 is a possible D gene (6 bases). Germline values: CDR1 MGHRA, CDR2 YSYEKL. The CDR3 extends over 15 amino acids. The V end was cut by 4 bases, the J end by 4 bases, with 17 bases between. The CDR3 DNA is TGCGCCAGCAGCCCCCGCGGGCGGGAAGGGTACGAGCAGTACTTC. The encoded protein is CASSPRGREGYEQYF.